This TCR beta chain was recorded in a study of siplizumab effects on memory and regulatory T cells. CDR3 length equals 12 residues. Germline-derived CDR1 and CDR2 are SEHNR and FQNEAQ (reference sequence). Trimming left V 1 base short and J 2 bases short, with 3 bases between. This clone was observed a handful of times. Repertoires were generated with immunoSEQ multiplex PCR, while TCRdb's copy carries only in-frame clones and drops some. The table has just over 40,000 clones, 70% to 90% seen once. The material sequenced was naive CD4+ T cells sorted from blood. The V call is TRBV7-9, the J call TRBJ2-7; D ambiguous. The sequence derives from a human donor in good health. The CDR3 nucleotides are TGTGCCAGCAGCTTAGGAGCCTACGAGCAGTACTTC. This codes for CASSLGAYEQYF.